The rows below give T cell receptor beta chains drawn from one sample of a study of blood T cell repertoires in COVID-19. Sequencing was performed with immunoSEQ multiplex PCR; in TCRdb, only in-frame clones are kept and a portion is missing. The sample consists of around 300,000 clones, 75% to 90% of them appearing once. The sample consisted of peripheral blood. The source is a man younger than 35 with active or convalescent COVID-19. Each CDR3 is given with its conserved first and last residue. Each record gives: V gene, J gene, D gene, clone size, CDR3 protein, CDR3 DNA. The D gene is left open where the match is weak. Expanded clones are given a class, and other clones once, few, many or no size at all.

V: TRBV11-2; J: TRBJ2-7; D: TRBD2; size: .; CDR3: CASSLVVSSGIYEQYF; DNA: TGTGCCAGCAGCTTAGTTGTCTCTAGCGGAATTTACGAGCAGTACTTC
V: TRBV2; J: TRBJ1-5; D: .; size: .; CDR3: CASSEGGGGQPQHF; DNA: TGTGCCAGCAGCGAGGGTGGAGGAGGACAGCCCCAGCATTTT
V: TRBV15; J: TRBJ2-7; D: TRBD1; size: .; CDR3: CATSRDSTGINEQYF; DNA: TGTGCCACCAGCAGAGATTCGACAGGGATTAACGAGCAGTACTTC
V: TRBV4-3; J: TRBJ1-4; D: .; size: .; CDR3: CASSQDLQTNEKLFF; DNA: TGCGCCAGCAGCCAAGATTTGCAGACTAATGAAAAACTGTTTTTT
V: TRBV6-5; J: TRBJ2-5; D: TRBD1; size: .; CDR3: CASRRTTGGGETQYF; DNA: TGTGCCAGCAGGCGAACGACAGGGGGCGGAGAGACCCAGTACTTC
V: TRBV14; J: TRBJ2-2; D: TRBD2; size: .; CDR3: CASSHPLTSGGSTGELFF; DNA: TGTGCCAGCAGCCACCCCCTCACTAGCGGGGGGTCCACCGGGGAGCTGTTTTTT
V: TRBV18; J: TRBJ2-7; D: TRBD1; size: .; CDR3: CASSPRTGAVYEQYF; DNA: TGTGCCAGCTCACCGAGGACAGGGGCAGTCTACGAGCAGTACTTC
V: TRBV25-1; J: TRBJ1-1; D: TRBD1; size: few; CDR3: CASSDEGQANTEAFF; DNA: TGTGCCAGCAGTGATGAAGGACAGGCGAACACTGAAGCTTTCTTT
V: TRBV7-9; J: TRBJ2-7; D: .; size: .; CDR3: CASSDKSSYEQYF; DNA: TGTGCCAGCAGCGACAAGAGCTCCTACGAGCAGTACTTC
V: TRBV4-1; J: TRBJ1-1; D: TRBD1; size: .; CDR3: CASSPQPGGTTEAFF; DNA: TGCGCCAGCAGCCCGCAGCCAGGGGGCACAACTGAAGCTTTCTTT
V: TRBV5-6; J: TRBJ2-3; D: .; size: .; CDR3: CASSFMRVSTDTQYF; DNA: TGTGCCAGCAGCTTTATGCGGGTCTCTACAGATACGCAGTATTTT
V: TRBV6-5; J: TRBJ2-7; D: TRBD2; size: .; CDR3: CASTPTDGGRYEQYF; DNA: TGTGCCAGCACTCCGACGGACGGGGGGAGATACGAGCAGTACTTC
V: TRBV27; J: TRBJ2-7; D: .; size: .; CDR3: CASSSGDEQYF; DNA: TGTGCCAGCAGTTCCGGGGACGAGCAGTACTTC
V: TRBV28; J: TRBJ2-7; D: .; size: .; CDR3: CASSPRGHSYEQYF; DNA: TGTGCCAGCAGCCCCCGCGGCCACTCCTACGAGCAGTACTTC